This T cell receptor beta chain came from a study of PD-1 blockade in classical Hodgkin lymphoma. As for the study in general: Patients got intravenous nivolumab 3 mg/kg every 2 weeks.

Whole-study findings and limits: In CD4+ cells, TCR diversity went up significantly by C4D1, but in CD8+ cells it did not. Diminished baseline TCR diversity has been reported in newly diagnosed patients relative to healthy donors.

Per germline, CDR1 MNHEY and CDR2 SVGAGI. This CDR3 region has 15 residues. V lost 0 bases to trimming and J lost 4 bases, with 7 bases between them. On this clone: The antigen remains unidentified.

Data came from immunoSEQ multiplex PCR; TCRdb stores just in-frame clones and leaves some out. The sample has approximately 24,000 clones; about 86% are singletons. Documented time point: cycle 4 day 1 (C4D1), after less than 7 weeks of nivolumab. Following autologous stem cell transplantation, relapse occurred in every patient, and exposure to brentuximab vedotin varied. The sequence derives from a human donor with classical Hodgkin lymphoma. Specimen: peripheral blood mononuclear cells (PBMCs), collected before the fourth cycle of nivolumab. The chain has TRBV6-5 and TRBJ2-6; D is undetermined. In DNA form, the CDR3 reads TGTGCCAGCAGTTACTCGGCCTCCGGGGCCAACGTCCTGACTTTC. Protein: CASSYSASGANVLTF.